This TCR beta chain was documented in a study of blood T cell repertoires in COVID-19. Overall study: Acute-phase and convalescent COVID-19 samples originated in the United States, Italy and Spain. The analysed material was cDNA or gDNA that came from T cells, B-cell-depleted T cells, or PBMCs.

Authors' processing steps: It was from reference gene primer amplification that nucleated cell counts were estimated. Produced via immunoSEQ multiplex PCR; TCRdb's table is partial and in-frame only. V and J calls and clone size are given by that table; D and trimming were obtained from the DNA. Of 220,000 or so clones in the sample, approximately 84% are singletons; the top ten hold under 2%. The origin of this receptor is a woman older than 75 with acute or convalescent COVID-19. The sequenced sample consisted of peripheral blood.

CDR3 DNA sequence: TGTGCCAGTAGTAGCGGACAGGGTCTCGCCGGGGAGCTGTTTTTT. This sequence encodes CASSSGQGLAGELFF. The rearrangement uses TRBV19 and TRBJ2-2; 8 bases line up with TRBD1. Germline values: CDR1 LNHDA, CDR2 SQIVND (reference sequence). V shed 4 bases and J 6 bases; nucleotides not matched to a gene: 7. The CDR3 covers 15 residues. The full variable domain, in which reference TRBV19 and TRBJ2-2 provide the parts outside the CDR3, is DGGITQSPKYLFRKEGQNVTLSCEQNLNHDAMYWYRQDPGQGLRLIYYSQIVNDFQKGDIAEGYSVSREKKESFPLTVTSAQKNPTAFYLCASSSGQGLAGELFFGEGSRLTVL.